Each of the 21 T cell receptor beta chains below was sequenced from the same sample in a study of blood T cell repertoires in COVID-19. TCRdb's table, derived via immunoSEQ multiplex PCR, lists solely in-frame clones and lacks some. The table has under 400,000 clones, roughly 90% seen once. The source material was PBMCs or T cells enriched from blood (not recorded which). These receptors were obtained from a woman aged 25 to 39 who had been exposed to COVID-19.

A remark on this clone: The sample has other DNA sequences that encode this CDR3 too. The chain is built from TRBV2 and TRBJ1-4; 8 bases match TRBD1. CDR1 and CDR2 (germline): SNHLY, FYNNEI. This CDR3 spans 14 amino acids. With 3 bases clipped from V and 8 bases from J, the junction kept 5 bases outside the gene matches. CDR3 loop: CASSEDRVKEKLFF. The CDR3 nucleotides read TGTGCCAGCAGTGAGGACAGGGTTAAGGAAAAACTGTTTTTT.

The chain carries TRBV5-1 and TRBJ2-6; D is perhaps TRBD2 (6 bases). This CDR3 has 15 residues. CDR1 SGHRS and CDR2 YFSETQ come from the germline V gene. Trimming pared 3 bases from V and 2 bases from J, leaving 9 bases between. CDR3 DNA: TGCGCCAGCAGCTGGGGAGGTACTGGGGCCAACGTCCTGACTTTC. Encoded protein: CASSWGGTGANVLTF.

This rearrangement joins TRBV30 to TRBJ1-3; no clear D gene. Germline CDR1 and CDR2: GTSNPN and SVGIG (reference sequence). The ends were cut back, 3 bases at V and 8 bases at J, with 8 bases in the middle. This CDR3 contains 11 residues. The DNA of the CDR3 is TGTGCCTGGAGGAGAATAGACACCATATATTTT. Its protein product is CAWRRIDTIYF.

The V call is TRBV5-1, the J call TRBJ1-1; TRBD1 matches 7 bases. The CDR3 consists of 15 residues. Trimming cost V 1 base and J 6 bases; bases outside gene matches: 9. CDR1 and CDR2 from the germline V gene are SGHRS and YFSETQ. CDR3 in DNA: TGCGCCAGCAGCTTGCTAGGGGGCGAGGGGGCTGAAGCTTTCTTT. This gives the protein CASSLLGGEGAEAFF.

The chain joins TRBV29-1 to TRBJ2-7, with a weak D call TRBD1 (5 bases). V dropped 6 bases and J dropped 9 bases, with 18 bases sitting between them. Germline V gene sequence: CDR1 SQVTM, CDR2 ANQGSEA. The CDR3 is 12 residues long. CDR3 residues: CSVLLGVDGQYF. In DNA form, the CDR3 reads TGCAGCGTGCTCCTAGGGGTGGATGGGCAGTACTTC.

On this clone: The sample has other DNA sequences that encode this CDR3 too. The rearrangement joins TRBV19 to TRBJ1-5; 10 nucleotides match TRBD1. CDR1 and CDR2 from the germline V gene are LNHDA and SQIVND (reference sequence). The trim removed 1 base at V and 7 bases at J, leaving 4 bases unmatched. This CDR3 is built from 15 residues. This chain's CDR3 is CASSIGDRGRQPQHF. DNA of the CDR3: TGTGCCAGTAGTATAGGCGACAGGGGGCGGCAGCCCCAGCATTTT.

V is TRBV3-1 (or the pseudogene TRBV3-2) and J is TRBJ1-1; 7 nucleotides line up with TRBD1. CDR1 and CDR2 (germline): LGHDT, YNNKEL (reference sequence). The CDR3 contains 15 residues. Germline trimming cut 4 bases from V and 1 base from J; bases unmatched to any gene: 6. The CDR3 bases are TGTGCCAGCAGCCGTTTGACAGGGCCGAACACTGAAGCTTTCTTT. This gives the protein CASSRLTGPNTEAFF.

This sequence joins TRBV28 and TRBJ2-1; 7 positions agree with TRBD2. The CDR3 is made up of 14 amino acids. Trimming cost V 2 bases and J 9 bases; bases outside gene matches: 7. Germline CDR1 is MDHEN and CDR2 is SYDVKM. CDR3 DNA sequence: TGTGCCAGCAGTTTAGGGGGGAGCGGGGCTGAGCAGTTCTTC. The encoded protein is CASSLGGSGAEQFF.

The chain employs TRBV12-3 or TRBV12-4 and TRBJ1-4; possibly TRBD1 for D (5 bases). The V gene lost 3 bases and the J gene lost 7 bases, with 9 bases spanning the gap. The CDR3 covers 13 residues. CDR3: CASSLGGTEKLFF. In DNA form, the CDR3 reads TGTGCCAGCAGTTTGGGGGGGACTGAAAAACTGTTTTTT.

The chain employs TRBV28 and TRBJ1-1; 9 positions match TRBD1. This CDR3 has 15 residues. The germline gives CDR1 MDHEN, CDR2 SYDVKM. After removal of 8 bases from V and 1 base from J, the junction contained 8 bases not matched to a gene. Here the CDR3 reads CASGGQGGRNTEAFF. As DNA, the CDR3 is TGTGCCAGCGGGGGACAGGGAGGGAGGAACACTGAAGCTTTCTTT.

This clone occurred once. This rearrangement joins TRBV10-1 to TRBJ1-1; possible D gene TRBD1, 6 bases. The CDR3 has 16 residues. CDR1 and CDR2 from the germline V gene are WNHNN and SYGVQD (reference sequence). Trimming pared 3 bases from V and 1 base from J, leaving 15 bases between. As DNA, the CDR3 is TGCGCCAGCAGTGAACGTAGGGGACAATCGAACACTGAAGCTTTCTTT. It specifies CASSERRGQSNTEAFF.

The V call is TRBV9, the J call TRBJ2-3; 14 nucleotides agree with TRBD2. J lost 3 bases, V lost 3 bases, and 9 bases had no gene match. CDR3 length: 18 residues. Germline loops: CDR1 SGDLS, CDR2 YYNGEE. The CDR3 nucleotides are TGTGCCAGCAGCGAAGTAGGGACTAGCGGGAGTCGGACAGATACGCAGTATTTT. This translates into CASSEVGTSGSRTDTQYF.

CDR3 region: CASSSGQGATSGNTIYF. CDR3 DNA sequence: TGTGCCAGCAGTTCCGGACAGGGGGCTACGTCTGGAAACACCATATATTTT. J is TRBJ1-3 and V is TRBV27; TRBD1 aligns across 11 bases. The V and J ends lost 4 bases and 1 base, in that order; junction bases with no gene match: 6. Germline CDR1 and CDR2: MNHEY and SMNVEV (reference sequence). The CDR3 covers 17 residues.

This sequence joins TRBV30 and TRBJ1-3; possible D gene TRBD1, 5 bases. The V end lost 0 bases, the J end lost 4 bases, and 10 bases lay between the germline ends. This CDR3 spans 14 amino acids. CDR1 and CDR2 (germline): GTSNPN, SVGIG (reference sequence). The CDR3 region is CAWSVSGLGNTIYF. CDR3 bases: TGTGCCTGGAGTGTATCAGGGCTGGGAAACACCATATATTTT.

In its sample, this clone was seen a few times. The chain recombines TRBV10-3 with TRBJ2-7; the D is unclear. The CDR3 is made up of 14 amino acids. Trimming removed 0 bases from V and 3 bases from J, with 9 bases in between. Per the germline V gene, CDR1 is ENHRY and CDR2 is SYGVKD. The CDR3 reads CAISESRQFYEQYF. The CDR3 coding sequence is TGTGCCATCAGTGAGTCGAGGCAGTTCTACGAGCAGTACTTC.

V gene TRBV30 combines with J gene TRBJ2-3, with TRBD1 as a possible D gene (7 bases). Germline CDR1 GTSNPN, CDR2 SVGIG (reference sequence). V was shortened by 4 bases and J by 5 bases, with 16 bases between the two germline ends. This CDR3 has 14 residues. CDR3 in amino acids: CAWTFPGGKDTQYF. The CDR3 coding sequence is TGTGCCTGGACTTTCCCAGGGGGGAAAGATACGCAGTATTTT.

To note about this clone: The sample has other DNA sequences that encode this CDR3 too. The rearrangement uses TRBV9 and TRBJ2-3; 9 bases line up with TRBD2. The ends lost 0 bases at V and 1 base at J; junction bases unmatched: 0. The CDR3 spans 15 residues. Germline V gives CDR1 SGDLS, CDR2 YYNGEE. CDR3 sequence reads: CASSVGLAGTDTQYF. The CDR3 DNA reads TGTGCCAGCAGCGTAGGACTAGCGGGCACAGATACGCAGTATTTT.

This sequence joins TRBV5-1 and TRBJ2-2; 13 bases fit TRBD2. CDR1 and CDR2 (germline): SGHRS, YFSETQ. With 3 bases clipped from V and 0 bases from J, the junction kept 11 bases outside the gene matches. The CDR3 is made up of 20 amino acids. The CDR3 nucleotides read TGCGCCAGCAGCTCGAGGGGCGTAGGGACTAGCGGGACGAACACCGGGGAGCTGTTTTTT. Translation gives CASSSRGVGTSGTNTGELFF.

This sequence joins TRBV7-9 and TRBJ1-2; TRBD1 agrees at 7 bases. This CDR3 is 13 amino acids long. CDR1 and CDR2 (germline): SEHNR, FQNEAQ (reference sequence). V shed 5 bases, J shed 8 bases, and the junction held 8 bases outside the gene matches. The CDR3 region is CASSPTGWGGYTF. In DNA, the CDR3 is TGTGCCAGCAGCCCGACAGGGTGGGGAGGCTACACCTTC.

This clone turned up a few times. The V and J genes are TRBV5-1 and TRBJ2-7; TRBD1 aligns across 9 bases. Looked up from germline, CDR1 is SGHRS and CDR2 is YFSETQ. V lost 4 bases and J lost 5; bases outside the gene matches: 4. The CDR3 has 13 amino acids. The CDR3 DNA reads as TGCGCCAGCAGCCAGGGGACAGGGAACGAGCAGTACTTC. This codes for CASSQGTGNEQYF.

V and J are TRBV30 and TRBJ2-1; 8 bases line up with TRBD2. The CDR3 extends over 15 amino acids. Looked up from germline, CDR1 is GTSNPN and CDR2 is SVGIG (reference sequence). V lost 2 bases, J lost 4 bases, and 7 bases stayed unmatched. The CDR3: CAWSFAGGGYNEQFF. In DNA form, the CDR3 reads TGTGCCTGGAGTTTCGCGGGAGGTGGGTACAATGAGCAGTTCTTC.